This T cell receptor (beta chain) originates from a study of beta chain features in type 1 diabetes. General study results and limits: Researchers report that Type 1 diabetes patients had moderately but significantly shorter TCRB CDR3s across all four CD4+ subsets.

Remarks on this clone: Its antigen is as yet unknown.

After removal of 6 bases from V and 6 bases from J, the junction contained 7 bases not matched to a gene. The CDR3 consists of 15 residues. Germline V lookup: CDR1 WSHSY, CDR2 SAAADI. The whole isolated RNA underwent reverse transcription, so sequencing captured expressed TCRB transcripts. Profiled with immunoSEQ multiplex PCR; TCRdb holds only in-frame clones, not every one. In the table there are about 160,000 clones, roughly 10% of which are singletons. The chain recombines TRBV10-2 with TRBJ2-7, with 14 bases identical to TRBD2. The sequenced material came from central memory CD4+ T cells from blood. This TCR was sampled from a woman aged 25 to 45 with type 1 diabetes. CDR3 nucleotide sequence: TGCGCCAGCAGCCGGGGGACTAGCGGGAGCGGCGAGCAGTACTTC. It encodes CASSRGTSGSGEQYF.